This T cell receptor (beta chain) originates from a study of monozygotic twins with inflammatory bowel disease. The CDR3 has 13 residues. Germline loops: CDR1 MNHEY, CDR2 SVGAGI. Each TCR library used 3500 ng of total RNA. TCRdb reprocessed the 5' RACE reads, with one entry per CDR3 protein and no DNA. Its clone listing holds 88,000 or so distinct CDR3 sequences. Concerning this clonotype itself: Its matching antigen is unknown.

Study-level results: Concordant and discordant twins showed no difference in repertoire similarity, possibly from limited power. Especially where disease activity was present, IBD patients had fewer clonotypes in common with others than healthy twins did.

The sequence came from a human donor with ulcerative colitis or Crohn's disease, or a healthy co-twin of an affected twin (not recorded which). The chain recombines TRBV6-5 with TRBJ2-5; the TCRdb D gene call, TRBD1, has no DNA to confirm it. Sequencing was performed on blood. The CDR3 loop is CASQTDSQETQYF.